Following are 17 T cell receptor beta chains from one sample sequenced in a study of blood T cell repertoires in COVID-19. Clones were read by immunoSEQ multiplex PCR, and TCRdb kept only the in-frame ones, dropping some. The profile shows about 120,000 clones, roughly 79% of them singletons. Sequenced material: peripheral blood. The receptor set was obtained from a man in his sixties or seventies with acute or convalescent COVID-19.

This chain links TRBV6-5 with TRBJ1-5; 7 positions agree with TRBD1. Germline assignment: CDR1 MNHEY and CDR2 SVGAGI. The ends lost 6 bases at V and 7 bases at J; junction bases unmatched: 9. This CDR3 is 14 amino acids long. The CDR3 nucleotides read TGTGCCAGCAGCATGACAGGGATTGAACAGCCCCAGCATTTT. Residues: CASSMTGIEQPQHF.

Of note for this clone: Relative to the germline gene, one junction end is altered; a read error may explain this. V usage is TRBV19 and J usage is TRBJ1-3, with D possibly matching TRBD1 (5 bases). Germline V gene sequence: CDR1 LNHDA, CDR2 SQIVND (reference sequence). This CDR3 spans 15 amino acids. The CDR3 is CASSPQGTSGNIIYF. As DNA, the CDR3 is TGTGCCAGTAGTCCCCAGGGAACCTCTGGAAACATCATATATTTT.

This chain joins TRBV5-1 and TRBJ1-4; 8 bases match TRBD1. The CDR3 is 17 residues long. The trim removed 0 bases at V and 8 bases at J, leaving 12 bases unmatched. The germline CDR1 and CDR2 sequences are SGHRS and YFSETQ. The CDR3 nucleotides are TGCGCCAGCAGCTTGGGACCAACCGGGACAGGAGAAGAAAAACTGTTTTTT. Its translation is CASSLGPTGTGEEKLFF.

The CDR3 coding sequence is TGTGCCAGCAGCTCGGGACTAGCGGGGGCTGTCGAGCAGTACTTC. The encoded protein is CASSSGLAGAVEQYF. The rearrangement joins TRBV7-2 to TRBJ2-7; TRBD2 matches 14 bases. Germline V gene sequence: CDR1 SGHTA, CDR2 FQGNSA. This CDR3 is 15 amino acids long. The V gene end was trimmed by 4 bases and the J gene end by 6 bases; junction bases not matched to a gene: 5.

The V gene is TRBV12-3 or TRBV12-4, the J gene TRBJ1-5; D is possibly TRBD1 (6 bases). The CDR3 extends over 13 amino acids. V shed 6 bases and J shed 9 bases, with 15 bases lying between them. CDR3 sequence (DNA): TGTGCCAGCAGCCCCGGACAGTCCGGGCCCCAGCATTTT. Its protein product is CASSPGQSGPQHF.

The chain joins TRBV28 to TRBJ1-3; 7 bases align to TRBD1. The germline CDR1 and CDR2 sequences are MDHEN and SYDVKM. V was clipped by 2 bases and J by 5 bases; unmatched bases: 6. There are 15 residues in the CDR3. CDR3 residues: CASSLGGRGRNTIYF. CDR3 nucleotides: TGTGCCAGCAGTTTAGGGGGCAGGGGGAGAAACACCATATATTTT.

The V call is TRBV7-2, the J call TRBJ1-1; 8 bases agree with TRBD1. Unmatched junction bases numbered 0, after V lost 3 bases and J lost 0 bases. Germline values: CDR1 SGHTA, CDR2 FQGNSA. The CDR3 has 14 residues. This CDR3 reads CASSLDRVNTEAFF. The CDR3 region has the DNA TGTGCCAGCAGCTTGGACAGGGTGAACACTGAAGCTTTCTTT. Complete variable domain (other parts from reference TRBV7-2 and TRBJ1-1): GAGVSQSPSNKVTEKGKDVELRCDPISGHTALYWYRQSLGQGLEFLIYFQGNSAPDKSGLPSDRFSAERTGGSVSTLTIQRTQQEDSAVYLCASSLDRVNTEAFFGQGTRLTVV.

This clone was seen more than once but under ten times. The chain joins TRBV29-1 to TRBJ1-1; D not resolved. In germline, CDR1 is SQVTM, CDR2 ANQGSEA. Trimming removed 4 bases at V and 0 bases at J, with 9 bases between. This CDR3 is built from 13 residues. For the CDR3, the DNA is TGCAGCGTTGCCCACGGGTTGAACACTGAAGCTTTCTTT. The encoded protein is CSVAHGLNTEAFF.

V and J are TRBV11-3 and TRBJ2-1; 7 nucleotides align to TRBD1. J gave up 7 bases and V 8 bases, and 14 bases lay outside the gene matches. The CDR3 contains 15 residues. Germline-derived CDR1 and CDR2 are SGHNT and YENEEA. CDR3 sequence (DNA): TGTGCCAGCGCCCGACCGGGACAGAATGGTAATGAGCAGTTCTTC. It yields the protein CASARPGQNGNEQFF.

The count of this clone is one. The chain has TRBV11-1 and TRBJ2-1, with D possibly being TRBD2 (8 bases). Trimming took off 4 bases at V and 7 bases at J, with 14 bases between the two ends. The CDR3 is made up of 14 amino acids. Germline CDR1 reads SGHAT; CDR2 reads FQDESV (reference sequence). The CDR3 reads CASSYRGGGNEQFF. The DNA of the CDR3 is TGTGCCAGCAGCTACAGGGGCGGGGGGAATGAGCAGTTCTTC. Looking up the rest from reference TRBV11-1 and TRBJ2-1 gives the full variable domain: EAEVAQSPRYKITEKSQAVAFWCDPISGHATLYWYRQILGQGPELLVQFQDESVVDDSQLPKDRFSAERLKGVDSTLKIQPAELGDSAMYLCASSYRGGGNEQFFGPGTRLTVL.

The chain is built from TRBV5-1 and TRBJ2-1; 8 bases are a match to TRBD2. Germline V CDR1 and CDR2: SGHRS, YFSETQ. Trimming at V came to 5 bases and at J to 4 bases, leaving 8 bases not matched to a gene. The CDR3 consists of 15 residues. The CDR3 loop reads CASSRVRGGYNEQFF. The CDR3 DNA follows: TGCGCCAGCAGTAGGGTCCGCGGGGGGTACAATGAGCAGTTCTTC.

The genes are TRBV5-6 and TRBJ1-1, with TRBD1 matching 7 bases. Germline-derived CDR1 and CDR2 are SGHDT and YYEEEE. The J segment lost 3 bases and the V segment lost 2 bases, leaving 7 bases of the junction unmatched. The CDR3 spans 15 residues. For the CDR3, the DNA is TGTGCCAGCAGCTTACAGGGGATTACGGACACTGAAGCTTTCTTT. It specifies CASSLQGITDTEAFF.

This clone came up a few times. DNA of the CDR3: TGTGCCAGTAGTTCCTCCGGGACAGGAATCACTGAAGCTTTCTTT. It translates to CASSSSGTGITEAFF. This sequence joins TRBV19 and TRBJ1-1; 8 bases are a match to TRBD1. The germline gives CDR1 LNHDA, CDR2 SQIVND (reference sequence). This CDR3 is 15 amino acids long. Trimming cost V 5 bases and J 4 bases; bases outside gene matches: 9. Filled out from reference TRBV19 and TRBJ1-1, the complete variable domain reads DGGITQSPKYLFRKEGQNVTLSCEQNLNHDAMYWYRQDPGQGLRLIYYSQIVNDFQKGDIAEGYSVSREKKESFPLTVTSAQKNPTAFYLCASSSSGTGITEAFFGQGTRLTVV.

The rearrangement uses TRBV2 and TRBJ2-7, with 7 bases fitting TRBD1. Trimming removed 8 bases from V and 0 bases from J; junction bases left unmatched: 7. The CDR3 has 14 residues. Germline V gene data show CDR1 as SNHLY and CDR2 as FYNNEI. In nucleotides, the CDR3 is TGTGCCAGCCTAGAGGCAGGGGGCTCCTACGAGCAGTACTTC. Its translation is CASLEAGGSYEQYF. Variable domain in full (rest from reference TRBV2 and TRBJ2-7): EPEVTQTPSHQVTQMGQEVILRCVPISNHLYFYWYRQILGQKVEFLVSFYNNEISEKSEIFDDQFSVERPDGSNFTLKIRSTKLEDSAMYFCASLEAGGSYEQYFGPGTRLTVT.

V is TRBV5-1 and J is TRBJ2-3, with TRBD2 matching 8 bases. Germline CDR1 and CDR2: SGHRS and YFSETQ. V shed 0 bases and J 5 bases; nucleotides not matched to a gene: 2. The CDR3 extends over 14 amino acids. The CDR3 DNA reads TGCGCCAGCAGCTTGGGACTAGCGATAGATACGCAGTATTTT. Residues: CASSLGLAIDTQYF.

V gene TRBV18 combines with J gene TRBJ1-1; D remains unclear. The CDR3 length is 11 residues. V was pared by 6 bases and J by 7 bases, with 9 bases between. Germline loops: CDR1 KGHSH, CDR2 LQKENI. The DNA for the CDR3 is TGTGCCAGCTCCCCAGTGAGTGAAGCTTTCTTT. This encodes CASSPVSEAFF.

This CDR3 reads CASSFGAWTGQNEKLFF. The CDR3 DNA reads as TGTGCCAGCAGCTTTGGTGCGTGGACAGGGCAGAATGAAAAACTGTTTTTT. The chain joins TRBV7-9 to TRBJ1-4; 8 bases map to TRBD1. The CDR3 is 17 residues long. V shed 3 bases, J shed 5 bases, and the junction held 11 bases outside the gene matches. The germline V gene encodes CDR1 SEHNR and CDR2 FQNEAQ (reference sequence). Looking up the rest from reference TRBV7-9 and TRBJ1-4 gives the full variable domain: DTGVSQNPRHKITKRGQNVTFRCDPISEHNRLYWYRQTLGQGPEFLTYFQNEAQLEKSRLLSDRFSAERPKGSFSTLEIQRTEQGDSAMYLCASSFGAWTGQNEKLFFGSGTQLSVL.